The 14 T cell receptor beta chains below all came from one sample that was sequenced in a study of shared clonotypes between healthy human individuals (dated by TCRdb to 2020 to 2022). Library generation was performed with the immunoSEQ multiplex PCR assay. This is the immuneACCESS table as TCRdb keeps it, with only in-frame sequences that have V and J called. A part of the clones is gone; compared with another copy, unresolved V genes explain less than half, and the rest is unexplained. In all, the sample holds hundreds of thousands of clones, and roughly 77% of those were seen once. Around 14% of the sample lies in the top ten. Sample: PBMCs. The receptors come from a middle-aged woman in good health. Some clones in this sample may be carry-over from other donors' samples.

This clone was recorded once. The gene calls are TRBV6-1 and TRBJ2-7; tentative D call: TRBD1 (6 bases). This CDR3 contains 14 residues. Trimming took 2 bases from V and 1 from J, leaving 9 bases between them. Germline loops: CDR1 MNHNS, CDR2 SASEGT. The CDR3 coding sequence is TGTGCCAGCAGTGAACAGGGGATGTCCTACGAGCAGTACTTC. It is translated as CASSEQGMSYEQYF.

Note on this clone: The sample contains more than one DNA sequence encoding this CDR3. The chain links TRBV5-1 to TRBJ2-1, with 9 bases fitting TRBD1. The CDR3 covers 15 residues. Unmatched junction bases numbered 2, after V lost 0 bases and J lost 4 bases. CDR1 is SGHRS, CDR2 YFSETQ, per germline. This CDR3 is CASSLGGQGYNEQFF. Here the CDR3 DNA reads TGCGCCAGCAGCTTGGGGGGACAGGGTTACAATGAGCAGTTCTTC.

The rearrangement links TRBV4-1 to TRBJ1-4, with a tentative D call TRBD1 (5 bases). CDR1 is MGHRA and CDR2 is YSYEKL in the germline V gene. V lost 1 base to trimming and J lost 10 bases, with 16 bases between them. The CDR3 has 15 amino acids. The CDR3: CASSQGENRGGKLFF. DNA of the CDR3: TGCGCCAGCAGCCAAGGAGAGAATCGTGGGGGAAAACTGTTTTTT.

V gene TRBV5-1 combines with J gene TRBJ2-3, with D possibly being TRBD2 (5 bases). The CDR3 runs to 12 residues. From germline, CDR1 is SGHRS and CDR2 YFSETQ. V lost 6 bases, J lost 3 bases, and 8 bases lay in between. In DNA, the CDR3 is TGCGCCAGCACGACGGGAACAGATACGCAGTATTTT. Amino acids: CASTTGTDTQYF.

The chain carries TRBV7-2 and TRBJ2-7; 9 bases are shared with TRBD2. Germline V lookup: CDR1 SGHTA, CDR2 FQGNSA. V gave up 4 bases and J gave up 4 bases; unmatched junction bases: 2. CDR3 length equals 13 residues. CDR3 nucleotides: TGTGCCAGCAGCTCTCTAGCGGGATACGAGCAGTACTTC. It encodes CASSSLAGYEQYF.

This clone was detected a few times. The chain employs TRBV6-1 and TRBJ2-5; tentative D call: TRBD1 (6 bases). The CDR3 length is 14 residues. CDR1 MNHNS and CDR2 SASEGT come from the germline V gene. The V end lost 7 bases, the J end lost 4 bases, and 16 bases lay between the germline ends. CDR3 loop: CASTILQGGETQYF. For the CDR3, the DNA is TGTGCCAGCACTATATTACAGGGTGGAGAGACCCAGTACTTC.

This clone was seen at least ten times. This specimen includes other DNA sequences encoding the same CDR3. V is TRBV4-2 and J is TRBJ2-7, with D tentatively TRBD1 (6 bases). This CDR3 spans 16 amino acids. From germline, CDR1 is LGHNA and CDR2 YNFKEQ. V was pared by 0 bases and J by 2 bases, with 14 bases between. The CDR3 here is CASSQDGGDRTYEQYF. The CDR3 DNA follows: TGTGCCAGCAGCCAAGATGGGGGAGACAGGACCTACGAGCAGTACTTC.

The chain combines TRBV12-2 with TRBJ2-1; the table's D call of TRBD2 was not tested on the DNA. TRBV12-2 has pseudogene status. CDR3 length equals 16 residues. The CDR3, as DNA: TGTGCAAGTCGCTTTGAAGCCACGACTCGATACAATGAGCAGTTCTTC. Translating gives CASRFEATTRYNEQFF.

This rearrangement joins TRBV6-1 to TRBJ2-7; 7 nucleotides align to TRBD1. The CDR3 contains 15 residues. V was pared by 6 bases and J by 6 bases, with 14 bases of the junction left unmatched. Germline V gene data show CDR1 as MNHNS and CDR2 as SASEGT. This CDR3 is CASRVSTGILSEQYF. For the CDR3, the DNA is TGTGCCAGCAGAGTATCGACAGGGATATTAAGCGAGCAGTACTTC.

The chain is built from TRBV6-5 and TRBJ1-1; D call uncertain. The CDR3 totals 12 residues. The ends were cut back, 3 bases at V and 6 bases at J, with 8 bases in the middle. Germline values: CDR1 MNHEY, CDR2 SVGAGI. The CDR3 loop is CASSYEYAEAFF. The CDR3 DNA sequence: TGTGCCAGCAGTTATGAGTACGCTGAAGCTTTCTTT.

This clone has a single count. Here the CDR3 DNA reads TGTGCCAGCACCCTAACGACAGACACTAATGGCTACACCTTC. Its protein is CASTLTTDTNGYTF. The V and J genes are TRBV28 and TRBJ1-2, with a possible D match to TRBD1 (5 bases). Trimming removed 7 bases at V and 6 bases at J, with 18 bases between. Germline lookup yields CDR1 MDHEN and CDR2 SYDVKM. CDR3 length: 14 amino acids.

The chain couples TRBV5-1 to TRBJ2-2, with D perhaps TRBD1 (5 bases). Germline V CDR1 and CDR2: SGHRS, YFSETQ. Trimming took off 0 bases at V and 5 bases at J, with 11 bases between the two ends. The CDR3 is made up of 15 amino acids. The CDR3 region is CASSLDGRVTGELFF. As DNA, the CDR3 is TGCGCCAGCAGCTTGGATGGCAGGGTAACCGGGGAGCTGTTTTTT. Full variable domain (remainder filled in from reference TRBV5-1 and TRBJ2-2): KAGVTQTPRYLIKTRGQQVTLSCSPISGHRSVSWYQQTPGQGLQFLFEYFSETQRNKGNFPGRFSGRQFSNSRSEMNVSTLELGDSALYLCASSLDGRVTGELFFGEGSRLTVL.

This clone was detected only once. The chain combines TRBV5-5 with TRBJ2-7; D is unresolved. The germline V and J ends were trimmed by 2 bases and 3 bases, with 9 bases remaining between them. Germline V gene data show CDR1 as SGHKS and CDR2 as YYEKEE (reference sequence). The CDR3 runs 13 residues. CDR3 DNA: TGTGCCAGCAGCTTTAGGTTTGACTACGAGCAGTACTTC. Its translation: CASSFRFDYEQYF.

This clone appeared many times. The V call is TRBV27, the J call TRBJ2-1, with D possibly matching TRBD2 (5 bases). V lost 7 bases and J lost 4, with 17 bases in between. The CDR3 totals 15 residues. CDR1 and CDR2 (germline): MNHEY, SMNVEV (reference sequence). CDR3 region: CASKYGLEVYNEQFF. The DNA for the CDR3 is TGTGCCAGCAAATATGGACTCGAAGTTTACAATGAGCAGTTCTTC.